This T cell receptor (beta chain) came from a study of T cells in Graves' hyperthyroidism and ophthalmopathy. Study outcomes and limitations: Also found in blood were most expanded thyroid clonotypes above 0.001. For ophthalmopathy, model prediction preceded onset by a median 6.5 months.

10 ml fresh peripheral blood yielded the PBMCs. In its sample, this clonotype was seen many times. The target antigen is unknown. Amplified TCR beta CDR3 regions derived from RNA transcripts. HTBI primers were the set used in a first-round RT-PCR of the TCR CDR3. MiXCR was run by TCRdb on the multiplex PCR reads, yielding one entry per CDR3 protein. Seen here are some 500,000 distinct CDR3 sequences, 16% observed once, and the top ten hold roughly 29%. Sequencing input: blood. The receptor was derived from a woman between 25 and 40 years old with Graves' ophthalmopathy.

As DNA, the CDR3 is TGCAGTGGCTCCTGGGGCTACGAGCAGTACTTC. It codes for CSGSWGYEQYF. V is TRBV29-1 and J is TRBJ2-7; unclear D gene. The CDR3 is made up of 11 amino acids. The germline gives CDR1 SQVTM, CDR2 ANQGSEA.